This T cell receptor (beta chain) was obtained from a study of response to subunit inactivated influenza vaccine. Notes on this clonotype: Its antigen is still unknown.

Notes on the study in general: New T cells are recruited in small numbers by each seasonal influenza vaccination, according to the authors' suggestion.

Germline CDR1 is MNHEY and CDR2 is SMNVEV (reference sequence). This CDR3 has 15 amino acids. V shed 5 bases and J 3 bases; nucleotides not matched to a gene: 8. MiXCR, run by TCRdb on the RT-PCR reads, gives a single entry per CDR3 protein. Seen here are approximately 500,000 distinct CDR3 sequences, under 15% observed once, and the top ten hold around 12%. This receptor was obtained from a man aged 50 to 59 who received an inactivated influenza vaccine. The specimen was PBMCs from blood, collected 45 days after vaccination. The genes are TRBV27 and TRBJ2-7, with 9 bases matching TRBD2. The DNA of the CDR3 is TGTGCCAGCAGTACCGGTAGCGGGGGAGTCTACGAGCAGTACTTC. Its translation: CASSTGSGGVYEQYF.